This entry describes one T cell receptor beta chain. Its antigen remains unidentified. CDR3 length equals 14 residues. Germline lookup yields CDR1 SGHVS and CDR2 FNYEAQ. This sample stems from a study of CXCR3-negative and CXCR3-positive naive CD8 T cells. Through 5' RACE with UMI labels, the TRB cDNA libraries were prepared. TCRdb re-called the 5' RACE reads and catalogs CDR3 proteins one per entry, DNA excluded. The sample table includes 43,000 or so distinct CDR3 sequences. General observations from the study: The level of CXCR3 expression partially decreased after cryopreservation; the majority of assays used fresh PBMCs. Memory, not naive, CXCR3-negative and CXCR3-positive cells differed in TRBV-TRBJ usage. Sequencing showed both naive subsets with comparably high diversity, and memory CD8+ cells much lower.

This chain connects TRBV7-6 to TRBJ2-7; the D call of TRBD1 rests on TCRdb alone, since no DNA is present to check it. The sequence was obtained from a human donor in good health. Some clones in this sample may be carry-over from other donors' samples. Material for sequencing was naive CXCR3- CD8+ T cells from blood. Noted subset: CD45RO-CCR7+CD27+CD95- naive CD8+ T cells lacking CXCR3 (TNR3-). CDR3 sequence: CASSPPGVPYEQYF.